What follows are 25 T cell receptor beta chains derived from one specimen sequenced in a study of blood T cell repertoires in COVID-19. Sequencing was performed with immunoSEQ multiplex PCR; in TCRdb, only in-frame clones are kept and a portion is missing. The sample has roughly 100,000 clones, 84% seen once. Sequences were obtained from peripheral blood. These receptors were taken from a man between 60 and 70 years old with acute or convalescent COVID-19.

The chain uses TRBV5-1 and TRBJ1-2, with 11 bases matching TRBD1. Germline lookup yields CDR1 SGHRS and CDR2 YFSETQ. Losses at the gene ends were 3 bases for V and 6 bases for J; bases not matched to a gene: 16. This CDR3 region has 18 residues. The CDR3 sequence: CASSSGTGTGGDLDGYTF. CDR3 coding DNA: TGCGCCAGCAGCTCAGGGACCGGGACAGGGGGTGATCTAGATGGCTACACCTTC.

The chain has TRBV9 and TRBJ2-7; 12 positions match TRBD1. The ends lost 4 bases at V and 7 bases at J; junction bases unmatched: 9. The germline CDR1 and CDR2 sequences are SGDLS and YYNGEE. CDR3 length: 15 residues. The CDR3 region has the DNA TGTGCCAGCAGCATAGGGACAGGGGGCGCGTCAGAGCAGTACTTC. Translation gives CASSIGTGGASEQYF.

The chain carries TRBV29-1 and TRBJ2-5; D is ambiguous. V was shortened by 4 bases and J by 2 bases, with 5 bases between the two germline ends. The CDR3 sequence is 11 residues long. Germline-derived CDR1 and CDR2 are SQVTM and ANQGSEA. The CDR3 bases are TGCAGCGTTGCCGTACAAGAGACCCAGTACTTC. Translation: CSVAVQETQYF.

V and J are TRBV6-6 and TRBJ1-1; TRBD1 is a possible D gene (5 bases). The V gene's germline CDR1 is MNHNY and CDR2 SVGAGI (reference sequence). V lost 2 bases and J lost 5, with 12 bases in between. The CDR3 covers 14 residues. CDR3 loop: CASSYPGDRTEAFF. DNA of the CDR3: TGTGCCAGCAGTTACCCGGGGGATCGGACTGAAGCTTTCTTT.

The chain recombines TRBV5-1 with TRBJ2-5; D remains unclear. Germline V gene data show CDR1 as SGHRS and CDR2 as YFSETQ. This CDR3 has 14 amino acids. Trimming took off 5 bases at V and 1 base at J, with 12 bases between the two ends. The CDR3 protein is CASRFRLFQETQYF. The CDR3 DNA follows: TGCGCCAGCAGGTTTCGACTCTTCCAAGAGACCCAGTACTTC.

CDR3 residues: CASSKEAGPVYPEGAVETQYF. The CDR3 DNA reads TGTGCCAGCAGCAAAGAGGCAGGGCCGGTCTATCCCGAAGGAGCAGTCGAGACCCAGTACTTC. J is TRBJ2-5 and V is TRBV21-1; TRBD1, the D gene given by the table, was not confirmed from the DNA. TRBV21-1 is a recognized pseudogene. This CDR3 has 21 residues.

This clone has a count of ten or more. The chain combines TRBV19 with TRBJ2-2; no definite D call. Germline CDR1 LNHDA, CDR2 SQIVND (reference sequence). The CDR3 length is 15 residues. V lost 5 bases to trimming and J lost 4 bases, with 14 bases between them. The chain's CDR3 is CASSRSRSGTGELFF. CDR3 sequence (DNA): TGTGCCAGTAGTCGGTCTAGGTCGGGCACCGGGGAGCTGTTTTTT.

The rearrangement links TRBV28 to TRBJ2-5, with TRBD2 matching over 9 bases. This CDR3 is 14 amino acids long. The V segment lost 7 bases and the J segment 6 bases; nucleotides outside the gene matches: 9. Germline assignment: CDR1 MDHEN and CDR2 SYDVKM. CDR3 sequence (DNA): TGTGCCAGCAAAGGGGGACTAGCTTCTCAGACCCAGTACTTC. It codes for CASKGGLASQTQYF.

The V gene is TRBV4-1, the J gene TRBJ2-1; 7 nucleotides match TRBD2. V lost 1 base and J lost 8; bases outside the gene matches: 11. Germline V gene data show CDR1 as MGHRA and CDR2 as YSYEKL. The CDR3 extends over 16 amino acids. The CDR3 region is CASSQVAGRETHEQFF. The CDR3 DNA is TGCGCCAGCAGCCAAGTAGCGGGCAGGGAGACCCATGAGCAGTTCTTC.

V usage is TRBV6-2 or TRBV6-3 and J usage is TRBJ1-5, with D perhaps matching TRBD1 (6 bases). The V end was cut by 6 bases, the J end by 4 bases, with 16 bases between. The germline V gene has CDR1 MNHEY and CDR2 SVGEGT. This CDR3 spans 15 amino acids. The chain's CDR3 is CASSPRGEGNQPQHF. The CDR3 DNA is TGTGCCAGCAGCCCAAGGGGGGAGGGGAATCAGCCCCAGCATTTT.

This clone has only a few counts. This rearrangement joins TRBV18 to TRBJ1-1; 8 bases align to TRBD1. This CDR3 has 14 amino acids. CDR1 KGHSH and CDR2 LQKENI come from the germline V gene. Trimming took 1 base from V and 11 from J; bases not matched to a gene: 9. As DNA, the CDR3 is TGTGCCAGCTCACCACGGGGGGAGACAGGGGTGGCTTTCTTT. It is translated as CASSPRGETGVAFF.

The chain uses TRBV18 and TRBJ2-2; a weak D match, TRBD1 (6 bases). In germline, CDR1 is KGHSH, CDR2 LQKENI. With 6 bases removed from V and 2 bases from J, the gap between germline ends came to 13 bases. This CDR3 contains 15 residues. CDR3 loop: CASSRDRTNTGELFF. The CDR3 nucleotides are TGTGCCAGCTCGCGCGACAGGACCAACACCGGGGAGCTGTTTTTT. The full variable domain, with the rest looked up from reference TRBV18 and TRBJ2-2, is NAGVMQNPRHLVRRRGQEARLRCSPMKGHSHVYWYRQLPEEGLKFMVYLQKENIIDESGMPKERFSAEFPKEGPSILRIQQVVRGDSAAYFCASSRDRTNTGELFFGEGSRLTVL.

This chain links TRBV11-3 with TRBJ1-1; no reliable D call. This CDR3 comprises 15 residues. The V end was cut by 1 base, the J end by 4 bases, with 13 bases between. Germline values: CDR1 SGHNT, CDR2 YENEEA. The CDR3 is CASSLGAGWVTEAFF. DNA for the CDR3: TGTGCCAGCAGCTTAGGGGCGGGTTGGGTCACTGAAGCTTTCTTT.

The chain carries TRBV18 and TRBJ2-1, with TRBD2 identical over 11 bases. The CDR3 runs 15 residues. Looked up from germline, CDR1 is KGHSH and CDR2 is LQKENI. With 1 base clipped from V and 6 bases from J, the junction kept 2 bases outside the gene matches. CDR3 in amino acids: CASSPLAGGPNEQFF. For the CDR3, the DNA is TGTGCCAGCTCACCACTAGCGGGAGGGCCCAATGAGCAGTTCTTC.

The J gene is TRBJ1-2, the V gene TRBV7-8; no clear D. V lost 2 bases, J lost 0 bases, and 13 bases lay in between. Germline V CDR1 and CDR2: SGHVS, FQNEAQ. This CDR3 has 16 residues. CDR3 sequence: CASSLTRAGTNYGYTF. CDR3 bases: TGTGCCAGCAGCTTAACTAGGGCAGGCACTAACTATGGCTACACCTTC.

This clone occurred a few times. The chain couples TRBV19 to TRBJ1-5, with 7 bases fitting TRBD1. The CDR3 spans 15 residues. V gave up 3 bases and J gave up 7 bases; unmatched junction bases: 9. Germline CDR1 LNHDA, CDR2 SQIVND (reference sequence). CDR3 DNA: TGTGCCAGTAGTATGATAGGACAGGCTACCCAGCCCCAGCATTTT. Residues: CASSMIGQATQPQHF.

The chain is built from TRBV11-3 and TRBJ1-3; D is ambiguous. The germline CDR1 and CDR2 sequences are SGHNT and YENEEA. The CDR3 has 15 residues. V was trimmed by 2 bases and J by 1 base, leaving 9 bases between them. The DNA of the CDR3 is TGTGCCAGCAGCTTATTCCGGGTATCTGGAAACACCATATATTTT. Its translation: CASSLFRVSGNTIYF.

This clone is labeled as medium-sized. The J gene is TRBJ1-2, the V gene TRBV18; 10 bases are shared with TRBD1. Looked up from germline, CDR1 is KGHSH and CDR2 is LQKENI. This CDR3 is built from 14 residues. With 5 bases clipped from V and 4 bases from J, the junction kept 4 bases outside the gene matches. The CDR3 reads CASSDRGLSYGYTF. In DNA, the CDR3 is TGTGCCAGCTCAGACAGGGGGCTCTCCTATGGCTACACCTTC.

The V call is TRBV18, the J call TRBJ1-2, with unresolved D. V was shortened by 0 bases and J by 4 bases, with 9 bases between the two germline ends. This CDR3 has 14 amino acids. The germline gives CDR1 KGHSH, CDR2 LQKENI. CDR3 sequence: CASSPPRVSYGYTF. The CDR3 nucleotides are TGTGCCAGCTCACCACCGAGGGTCAGCTATGGCTACACCTTC.

The V gene is TRBV28, the J gene TRBJ1-5; D is ambiguous. CDR3 size: 12 residues. V lost 7 bases to trimming and J lost 4 bases, with 8 bases between them. Per the germline V gene, CDR1 is MDHEN and CDR2 is SYDVKM. As DNA, the CDR3 is TGTGCCAGCAAACGCGGGAATCAGCCCCAGCATTTT. Its translation is CASKRGNQPQHF.

This clone occurred a few times. The rearrangement links TRBV6-5 to TRBJ1-3, with TRBD1 as a possible D gene (6 bases). CDR1 is MNHEY, CDR2 SVGAGI, per germline. This CDR3 is 15 amino acids long. V dropped 5 bases and J dropped 2 bases, with 13 bases sitting between them. CDR3 DNA sequence: TGTGCCAGCAGTCGGCAGACAGGCCCTGGAAACACCATATATTTT. This codes for CASSRQTGPGNTIYF.

In its sample, this clone was seen once. The chain employs TRBV28 and TRBJ1-6, with TRBD1 matching over 7 bases. CDR3 length: 17 amino acids. Germline assignment: CDR1 MDHEN and CDR2 SYDVKM. With 5 bases clipped from V and 5 bases from J, the junction kept 12 bases outside the gene matches. The CDR3 loop reads CASSPRSGQIDNSPLHF. CDR3 bases: TGTGCCAGCAGTCCCCGATCGGGACAGATCGATAATTCACCCCTCCACTTT.

The J gene is TRBJ1-3, the V gene TRBV5-4; the D gene is possibly TRBD1 (6 bases). Trimming removed 4 bases from V and 0 bases from J, with 11 bases in between. CDR1 SGHNT and CDR2 YYREEE come from the germline V gene (reference sequence). CDR3 length: 15 amino acids. The CDR3 protein is CASSDRWPSGNTIYF. CDR3 sequence (DNA): TGTGCCAGCAGCGACAGGTGGCCCTCTGGAAACACCATATATTTT.

J is TRBJ1-2 and V is TRBV5-6; 9 nucleotides align to TRBD1. Per the germline V gene, CDR1 is SGHDT and CDR2 is YYEEEE. This CDR3 has 12 residues. After removal of 3 bases from V and 6 bases from J, the junction contained 0 bases not matched to a gene. The CDR3 nucleotides are TGTGCCAGCAGCTACAGGGGGCATGGCTACACCTTC. Translation gives CASSYRGHGYTF.

The rearrangement joins TRBV5-6 to TRBJ1-1; D is possibly TRBD1 (5 bases). The CDR3 covers 14 residues. V lost 2 bases to trimming and J lost 4 bases, with 12 bases between them. Germline lookup yields CDR1 SGHDT and CDR2 YYEEEE. CDR3 loop: CASSFRGVVTEAFF. CDR3 nucleotides: TGTGCCAGCAGCTTCCGGGGGGTAGTCACTGAAGCTTTCTTT.